This TCR beta chain was recovered during a study of molecular identifiers for immune sequencing clone quantification. Broader study findings: Jurkat TCR RNA from one cell was spiked into fewer than 1.2 million naive cells, and it was reportedly detectable there.

This clonotype was observed many times. Its antigen is currently unknown. Bulk libraries came from a prior protocol with listed TCR primers. TCRdb re-derived calls from the PCR reads in MiXCR, one entry per CDR3 protein. The table includes approximately 630,000 distinct CDR3 sequences, roughly 27% detected once. Germline CDR1 reads SEHNR; CDR2 reads FQNEAQ (reference sequence). V gave up 5 bases and J gave up 0 bases, with 13 bases separating them. The CDR3 contains 15 residues. Using a CD8+CD4-CCR7+CD45RA+ phenotype, naive CD8 T cells were sorted. This sequence was found in a human donor in good health. Some libraries in this study had Jurkat cell RNA spiked in. V gene TRBV7-9 combines with J gene TRBJ1-1; D gene ambiguous. The source material was naive CD8+ T cells from blood, with Jurkat cell RNA spiked in. Documented subset: FACS-sorted CD8+CD4-CCR7+CD45RA+ naive T cells. CDR3: CASSPPWAVNTEAFF. The CDR3 DNA sequence: TGTGCCAGCAGCCCCCCCTGGGCAGTGAACACTGAAGCTTTCTTT.